What follows are 32 T cell receptor beta chains derived from one specimen sequenced in a study of CD8 T cells in Susac syndrome. Roughly 0.45 to 1 ug RNA was reverse transcribed with random hexamers. TCRdb itself ran the immunoSEQ multiplex PCR reads through MiXCR, one entry per CDR3 protein. The table includes about 200,000 distinct CDR3 sequences, about 91% detected once. The sequenced material came from CD4+ T cells from PBMCs. These TCRs come from a human donor with Susac syndrome.

The chain is built from TRBV5-1 and TRBJ2-6; D unclear. This CDR3 comprises 18 residues. Between the trimmed V and J ends, which lost 1 base and 2 bases, there was a span of 16 bases. Germline assignment: CDR1 SGHRS and CDR2 YFSETQ. This CDR3 reads CASSLKGLLSTGANVLTF. The CDR3 nucleotides read TGCGCCAGCAGCTTGAAAGGGCTCCTGAGCACTGGGGCCAACGTCCTGACTTTC. The full variable domain, in which reference TRBV5-1 and TRBJ2-6 provide the parts outside the CDR3, is KAGVTQTPRYLIKTRGQQVTLSCSPISGHRSVSWYQQTPGQGLQFLFEYFSETQRNKGNFPGRFSGRQFSNSRSEMNVSTLELGDSALYLCASSLKGLLSTGANVLTFGAGSRLTVL.

CDR3: CSVGTPGEAQYF. The CDR3 DNA reads TGCAGCGTCGGGACACCCGGGGAAGCGCAGTACTTC. The chain is built from TRBV29-1 and TRBJ2-7; tentative D call: TRBD1 (6 bases). The CDR3 extends over 12 amino acids. Germline loops: CDR1 SQVTM, CDR2 ANQGSEA. The V end was cut by 6 bases, the J end by 9 bases, with 18 bases between.

The chain has TRBV18 and TRBJ1-2, with D possibly matching TRBD1 (5 bases). Germline-derived CDR1 and CDR2 are KGHSH and LQKENI. The CDR3 consists of 13 residues. Trimming removed 3 bases from V and 6 bases from J, with 11 bases in between. The CDR3 is CASSPGGINGYTF. DNA for the CDR3: TGTGCCAGCTCACCGGGGGGGATCAATGGCTACACCTTC.

This chain uses TRBV11-2 with TRBJ2-7; no definite D call. The CDR3 extends over 14 amino acids. Looked up from germline, CDR1 is SGHAT and CDR2 is FQNNGV. Deletions cut 4 bases from V and 2 bases from J, with 12 bases between. The CDR3 nucleotides read TGTGCCAGCAGCTCGAGAGGTAGAACCTACGAGCAGTACTTC. Encoded protein: CASSSRGRTYEQYF.

V is TRBV7-9 and J is TRBJ2-1, with no clear D. The V end lost 8 bases, the J end lost 7 bases, and 18 bases lay between the germline ends. CDR1 and CDR2 from the germline V gene are SEHNR and FQNEAQ (reference sequence). The CDR3 spans 14 residues. The CDR3, as DNA: TGTGCCAGCCGACCTTCCTCGGCTACGAATGAGCAGTTCTTC. It encodes CASRPSSATNEQFF.

This sequence joins TRBV6-2 or TRBV6-3 and TRBJ1-2; D may be TRBD1 (6 bases). V dropped 8 bases and J dropped 8 bases, with 18 bases sitting between them. Germline CDR1 is MNHEY and CDR2 is SVGEGT. This CDR3 has 13 amino acids. The CDR3 DNA is TGTGCCAGCCGTCCCTCGGCAGGGGAAGGCTACACCTTC. This sequence encodes CASRPSAGEGYTF.

The chain combines TRBV5-6 with TRBJ1-1, with TRBD1 as a possible D gene (6 bases). The CDR3 length is 15 residues. Germline CDR1 is SGHDT and CDR2 is YYEEEE. Trimming cost V 0 bases and J 1 base, with 10 bases left between them. As DNA, the CDR3 is TGTGCCAGCAGCTTGGACTCGACAGGGAACACTGAAGCTTTCTTT. Residues: CASSLDSTGNTEAFF. Full variable domain (outside the CDR3, taken from reference TRBV5-6 and TRBJ1-1): DAGVTQSPTHLIKTRGQQVTLRCSPKSGHDTVSWYQQALGQGPQFIFQYYEEEERQRGNFPDRFSGHQFPNYSSELNVNALLLGDSALYLCASSLDSTGNTEAFFGQGTRLTVV.

The rearrangement uses TRBV5-8 and TRBJ2-1; D gene ambiguous. Germline CDR1 reads SGHTS; CDR2 reads YDEGEE. V was trimmed by 0 bases and J by 4 bases, leaving 11 bases between them. The CDR3 totals 15 residues. The CDR3 nucleotides read TGTGCCAGCAGCTTGGCGGTATTTCTTTACAATGAGCAGTTCTTC. As protein: CASSLAVFLYNEQFF. The whole variable domain, filled in from reference TRBV5-8 and TRBJ2-1, reads EAGVTQSPTHLIKTRGQQATLRCSPISGHTSVYWYQQALGLGLQFLLWYDEGEERNRGNFPPRFSGRQFPNYSSELNVNALELEDSALYLCASSLAVFLYNEQFFGPGTRLTVL.

The V and J genes are TRBV12-3 or TRBV12-4 and TRBJ2-1; TRBD2 might be the D (7 bases). V shed 3 bases and J shed 12 bases, with 24 bases lying between them. The CDR3 is made up of 16 amino acids. The CDR3 nucleotides are TGTGCCAGCAGTTTCCCGCTGGGCGGGGGCCCTAGTGGGCAGTTCTTC. Its translation: CASSFPLGGGPSGQFF.

This sequence joins TRBV4-2 and TRBJ1-1, with a tentative D call TRBD1 (5 bases). The germline V gene has CDR1 LGHNA and CDR2 YNFKEQ. CDR3 length equals 15 residues. V lost 2 bases and J lost 2, with 12 bases in between. The DNA for the CDR3 is TGTGCCAGCAGCCAATACTGGGGGAAAAACACTGAAGCTTTCTTT. Encoded protein: CASSQYWGKNTEAFF.

The J gene is TRBJ2-1, the V gene TRBV6-5; 8 bases fit TRBD2. The CDR3 extends over 17 amino acids. CDR1 and CDR2 from the germline V gene are MNHEY and SVGAGI. Trimming cost V 4 bases and J 0 bases; bases outside gene matches: 8. CDR3 nucleotides: TGTGCCAGCAGTTCCGGACTAGCCTCGAGCTCCTACAATGAGCAGTTCTTC. Its translation: CASSSGLASSSYNEQFF.

This chain uses TRBV2 with TRBJ2-3, with D uncertain. Trimming cost V 6 bases and J 2 bases, with 12 bases left between them. The V gene's germline CDR1 is SNHLY and CDR2 FYNNEI. This CDR3 has 14 amino acids. CDR3 DNA sequence: TGTGCCAGCAGAGCCGGGTCGAACACAGATACGCAGTATTTT. Protein product: CASRAGSNTDTQYF.

V and J are TRBV27 and TRBJ2-3, with 8 nucleotides matching TRBD1. The CDR3 covers 16 residues. J gave up 0 bases and V 5 bases, and 7 bases lay outside the gene matches. CDR1 is MNHEY and CDR2 is SMNVEV in the germline V gene (reference sequence). The CDR3 reads CASSRDRRSSTDTQYF. The CDR3 DNA sequence: TGTGCCAGCAGTCGGGACAGGCGTTCTAGCACAGATACGCAGTATTTT.

V gene TRBV21-1 combines with J gene TRBJ2-7. TRBV21-1 is assigned pseudogene status. The CDR3 contains 15 residues. The CDR3 loop reads CASSLRRKRSYEQYF. CDR3 sequence (DNA): TGTGCCAGCAGCCTACGAAGAAAGAGGTCCTACGAGCAGTACTTC.

V and J are TRBV20-1 and TRBJ2-7; D is uncertain. The CDR3 covers 13 residues. Trimming took off 1 base at V and 4 bases at J, with 11 bases between the two ends. Germline loops: CDR1 DFQATT, CDR2 SNEGSKA (reference sequence). The CDR3 sequence is CSARAAASYEQYF. DNA of the CDR3: TGCAGTGCTAGAGCCGCGGCATCTTACGAGCAGTACTTC.

The rearrangement joins TRBV11-2 to TRBJ2-3; TRBD2 agrees at 7 bases. Germline-derived CDR1 and CDR2 are SGHAT and FQNNGV. The length of the CDR3 is 16 residues. The V gene end was trimmed by 1 base and the J gene end by 3 bases; junction bases not matched to a gene: 7. As DNA, the CDR3 is TGTGCCAGCAGCTTAGGATTGGGAGGGCCAACAGATACGCAGTATTTT. This gives the protein CASSLGLGGPTDTQYF.

The rearrangement joins TRBV3-1 to TRBJ1-5; unclear D gene. The CDR3 contains 14 residues. Germline V lookup: CDR1 LGHDT, CDR2 YNNKEL (reference sequence). Between the trimmed V and J ends, which lost 3 bases and 0 bases, there was a span of 6 bases. The CDR3 DNA reads as TGTGCCAGCAGCCAGTCTGATAGCAATCAGCCCCAGCATTTT. Protein: CASSQSDSNQPQHF.

CDR3 nucleotides: TGCGCCAGCAGCCCAGGGGGCTCCTACAATGAGCAGTTCTTC. This sequence encodes CASSPGGSYNEQFF. The V call is TRBV4-1, the J call TRBJ2-1; 7 nucleotides match TRBD1. The V and J ends lost 4 bases and 0 bases, in that order; junction bases with no gene match: 0. Germline V gene lookup returns CDR1 MGHRA and CDR2 YSYEKL. There are 14 residues in the CDR3.

The rearrangement links TRBV28 to TRBJ2-5, with TRBD2 as a possible D gene (5 bases). The CDR3 runs 12 residues. CDR1 and CDR2 from the germline V gene are MDHEN and SYDVKM. Trimming removed 3 bases at V and 7 bases at J, with 9 bases between. The CDR3 reads CASSLRARTQYF. The CDR3 coding sequence is TGTGCCAGCAGTTTGAGGGCACGGACCCAGTACTTC.

The genes are TRBV6-6 and TRBJ1-4; TRBD1 is a possible D gene (6 bases). This CDR3 has 16 amino acids. Germline CDR1 and CDR2: MNHNY and SVGAGI (reference sequence). V gave up 7 bases and J gave up 5 bases, with 20 bases separating them. The CDR3 loop reads CASMGLGARGNEKLFF. The DNA for the CDR3 is TGTGCCAGCATGGGGTTGGGGGCAAGGGGAAATGAAAAACTGTTTTTT.

The chain combines TRBV11-2 with TRBJ1-1; tentative D call: TRBD1 (5 bases). The V gene's germline CDR1 is SGHAT and CDR2 FQNNGV. CDR3 length: 15 residues. V lost 1 base to trimming and J lost 1 base, with 10 bases between them. The CDR3, as DNA: TGTGCCAGCAGCTTAGTAGGACACCCGAACACTGAAGCTTTCTTT. It yields the protein CASSLVGHPNTEAFF.

The chain is built from TRBV3-1 and TRBJ2-1, with D uncertain. V dropped 1 base and J dropped 1 base, with 14 bases sitting between them. The CDR3 has 17 amino acids. Germline V CDR1 and CDR2: LGHDT, YNNKEL (reference sequence). CDR3 loop: CASSQVSLLRSYNEQFF. In DNA, the CDR3 is TGTGCCAGCAGCCAAGTTAGTCTGTTGAGGTCCTACAATGAGCAGTTCTTC.

The chain employs TRBV20-1 and TRBJ2-1, with D unclear. Trimming stripped 4 bases from V and 7 bases from J, with 14 bases between. The CDR3 extends over 13 amino acids. CDR1 is DFQATT and CDR2 is SNEGSKA in the germline V gene (reference sequence). Written as DNA, the CDR3 is TGCAGTGCTAAATCTTCCACCTCGAATGAGCAGTTCTTC. The encoded protein is CSAKSSTSNEQFF.

The chain uses TRBV4-1 and TRBJ2-1; D call uncertain. The ends were cut back, 0 bases at V and 0 bases at J, with 12 bases in the middle. Germline V gene sequence: CDR1 MGHRA, CDR2 YSYEKL. This CDR3 is built from 17 residues. Here the CDR3 reads CASSQDRLPSSYNEQFF. Here the CDR3 DNA reads TGCGCCAGCAGCCAAGATCGGCTACCCAGCTCCTACAATGAGCAGTTCTTC.

The rearrangement uses TRBV9 and TRBJ1-2; a weak D match, TRBD1 (6 bases). There are 14 residues in the CDR3. The germline V and J ends were trimmed by 3 bases and 5 bases, with 14 bases remaining between them. Germline V gene data show CDR1 as SGDLS and CDR2 as YYNGEE. CDR3 amino acids: CASSGSTGAYGYTF. CDR3 bases: TGTGCCAGCAGCGGCTCGACAGGCGCTTATGGCTACACCTTC.

CDR3 protein: CSARGTDLWQYF. CDR3 DNA: TGCAGTGCTAGGGGGACAGATCTTTGGCAGTACTTC. The chain links TRBV20-1 to TRBJ2-7, with 7 nucleotides matching TRBD1. This CDR3 has 12 residues. The V segment lost 3 bases and the J segment 9 bases; nucleotides outside the gene matches: 8. Per the germline V gene, CDR1 is DFQATT and CDR2 is SNEGSKA (reference sequence).

The rearrangement links TRBV4-1 to TRBJ2-7; 8 bases align to TRBD1. V gave up 2 bases and J gave up 5 bases; unmatched junction bases: 8. The CDR3 has 15 amino acids. Germline V gene data show CDR1 as MGHRA and CDR2 as YSYEKL. CDR3: CASSQQGAVFHEQYF. CDR3 DNA: TGCGCCAGCAGCCAACAGGGGGCTGTTTTCCACGAGCAGTACTTC.

The chain recombines TRBV19 with TRBJ2-1, with a weak D call TRBD2 (7 bases). This CDR3 spans 14 amino acids. Trimming removed 6 bases at V and 7 bases at J, with 16 bases between. The germline gives CDR1 LNHDA, CDR2 SQIVND (reference sequence). The CDR3 DNA is TGTGCCAGTAGACGCCCGGGGGGCGGAAATGAGCAGTTCTTC. Translated, it gives CASRRPGGGNEQFF. Looking up the rest from reference TRBV19 and TRBJ2-1 gives the full variable domain: DGGITQSPKYLFRKEGQNVTLSCEQNLNHDAMYWYRQDPGQGLRLIYYSQIVNDFQKGDIAEGYSVSREKKESFPLTVTSAQKNPTAFYLCASRRPGGGNEQFFGPGTRLTVL.

This sequence joins TRBV20-1 and TRBJ2-3; 11 bases map to TRBD2. This CDR3 contains 12 residues. V gave up 0 bases and J gave up 14 bases; unmatched junction bases: 4. CDR1 is DFQATT and CDR2 is SNEGSKA in the germline V gene (reference sequence). The CDR3 protein is CSARDASGGTYF. The CDR3 DNA reads as TGCAGTGCTAGAGATGCTAGCGGGGGGACGTATTTT.

The chain joins TRBV30 to TRBJ2-3; 7 bases are shared with TRBD2. Germline V CDR1 and CDR2: GTSNPN, SVGIG (reference sequence). CDR3 length: 14 amino acids. The V segment lost 2 bases and the J segment 2 bases; nucleotides outside the gene matches: 4. CDR3 sequence (DNA): TGTGCCTGGAGTAAAACTAGCGCCACAGATACGCAGTATTTT. Translating gives CAWSKTSATDTQYF. The full variable domain, with the rest looked up from reference TRBV30 and TRBJ2-3, is SQTIHQWPATLVQPVGSPLSLECTVEGTSNPNLYWYRQAAGRGLQLLFYSVGIGQISSEVPQNLSASRPQDRQFILSSKKLLLSDSGFYLCAWSKTSATDTQYFGPGTRLTVL.

The chain couples TRBV15 to TRBJ2-1; D not resolved. The CDR3 extends over 13 amino acids. Per the germline V gene, CDR1 is LNHNV and CDR2 is YYDKDF (reference sequence). V was cut by 5 bases and J by 2 bases, with 7 bases left in between. CDR3 protein: CATSDGAYNEQFF. The CDR3 DNA sequence: TGTGCCACCAGCGATGGAGCCTACAATGAGCAGTTCTTC.

The chain joins TRBV14 to TRBJ2-6, with TRBD2 as a possible D gene (6 bases). The V end lost 3 bases, the J end lost 18 bases, and 18 bases lay between the germline ends. Per the germline V gene, CDR1 is SGHDN and CDR2 is FVKESK. The CDR3 runs 13 residues. CDR3 protein: CASSQEGSSFETF. Written as DNA, the CDR3 is TGTGCCAGCAGCCAGGAGGGCAGTTCCTTCGAGACTTTC.